This T cell receptor beta chain was captured in a study of cytomegalovirus exposure and HLA in healthy donors. With respect to this clone: The antigen is not known.

Each of the donors was a healthy bone marrow donor. Study-wide results and caveats: The number of N-insertions in an Asian-associated ancestry cluster was reportedly below the roughly 700-donor mean in a later analysis. Usually a TCR sequence was rare, but some public TCRs were found in many donors. As a later analysis showed, a missense DCLRE1C variant was linked to trimming of TCR beta V- and J-genes.

With 60 Vbeta and 13 Jbeta primers, the PCR was carried out. Assay: immunoSEQ multiplex PCR; the TCRdb copy retains only in-frame clones and omits some. Of some 150,000 clones in the sample, roughly 87% were seen once. The CDR3 is 14 residues long. Trimming removed 4 bases at V and 0 bases at J, with 10 bases between. Germline CDR1 reads SGHDT; CDR2 reads YYEEEE. Sequenced sample: PBMCs. The chain carries TRBV5-6 and TRBJ1-2, with D possibly TRBD1 on 6 matching bases. This receptor was identified in a man in his thirties or forties in good health and CMV-seropositive. The CDR3 loop reads CASSLRGSNYGYTF. Written as DNA, the CDR3 is TGTGCCAGCAGCCTCAGGGGCTCTAACTATGGCTACACCTTC.